This T cell receptor beta chain was captured by sequencing in a study of beta chain features in type 1 diabetes. By way of CD45RO/CCR7/CD25/CD127/CD95/CD27, the CD4+ regulatory, stem cell-like memory, central memory and naive cells were sorted. Sequenced material consisted of expressed TCRB transcripts (all of the isolated RNA was reverse transcribed). Assay: immunoSEQ multiplex PCR; the TCRdb copy retains only in-frame clones and omits some. The table lists under 400,000 clones, around 15% of them singletons. This clone was seen more than once but under ten times. Trimming left V 2 bases short and J 2 bases short, with 16 bases between. The CDR3 runs to 17 residues. Germline values: CDR1 LNHDA, CDR2 SQIVND (reference sequence).

The chain is built from TRBV19 and TRBJ1-3; D is uncertain. The sequencing sample was made of central memory CD4+ T cells from blood. This clonotype originated in a man aged 25-45 years in good health. DNA of the CDR3: TGTGCCAGTAGTATAATTTTACAGTTTGTTACTGGAAACACCATATATTTT. Its protein product is CASSIILQFVTGNTIYF.